Presented here are 29 T cell receptor beta chains from one specimen sequenced in a study of T cell changes during pregnancy in multiple sclerosis. The repertoire was sequenced with immunoSEQ multiplex PCR; TCRdb's copy has only in-frame clones and lacks some. The sample lists 40,000 to 50,000 clones, roughly 91% seen once, with 9% to 10% in the top ten. This specimen consisted of CD8+ T cells from peripheral blood mononuclear cells, obtained in the first trimester of pregnancy. Receptors were obtained from a female donor with multiple sclerosis, enrolled in a pregnancy study.

The V call is TRBV5-8, the J call TRBJ2-3; 11 positions agree with TRBD2. Per the germline V gene, CDR1 is SGHTS and CDR2 is YDEGEE. V lost 2 bases, J lost 0 bases, and 11 bases stayed unmatched. The CDR3 contains 19 residues. The CDR3 reads CASSFGLAGGSLSTDTQYF. The CDR3 region has the DNA TGTGCCAGCAGCTTTGGGCTAGCGGGAGGAAGTTTGAGCACAGATACGCAGTATTTT.

This sequence joins TRBV7-2 and TRBJ1-6; no firm D call. The CDR3 totals 13 residues. Trimming took 0 bases from V and 11 from J, leaving 8 bases between them. Germline values: CDR1 SGHTA, CDR2 FQGNSA. The CDR3 sequence: CASSLAMRAPLHF. In DNA form, the CDR3 reads TGTGCCAGCAGCTTAGCGATGCGAGCACCCCTCCACTTT. Full variable domain (remainder filled in from reference TRBV7-2 and TRBJ1-6): GAGVSQSPSNKVTEKGKDVELRCDPISGHTALYWYRQSLGQGLEFLIYFQGNSAPDKSGLPSDRFSAERTGGSVSTLTIQRTQQEDSAVYLCASSLAMRAPLHFGNGTRLTVT.

The chain has TRBV19 and TRBJ1-5; the D gene is possibly TRBD1 (5 bases). The germline V and J ends were trimmed by 5 bases and 11 bases, with 19 bases remaining between them. Germline assignment: CDR1 LNHDA and CDR2 SQIVND (reference sequence). The CDR3 loop spans 14 amino acids. CDR3 loop: CASSPRGFVQAQHF. The DNA of the CDR3 is TGTGCCAGTAGTCCTCGAGGATTTGTACAGGCCCAGCATTTT.

The rearrangement joins TRBV9 to TRBJ2-7; D unresolved. V dropped 0 bases and J dropped 2 bases, with 6 bases sitting between them. The CDR3 runs to 13 residues. Germline CDR1 reads SGDLS; CDR2 reads YYNGEE. CDR3 sequence reads: CASSVADTYEQYF. The CDR3 bases are TGTGCCAGCAGCGTAGCAGATACCTACGAGCAGTACTTC.

The chain couples TRBV11-3 to TRBJ2-1; D gene uncertain. This CDR3 is built from 14 residues. Germline V gene lookup returns CDR1 SGHNT and CDR2 YENEEA. V was shortened by 1 base and J by 3 bases, with 7 bases between the two germline ends. CDR3 residues: CASSLGSHYNEQFF. The DNA of the CDR3 is TGTGCCAGCAGCTTAGGGAGTCACTACAATGAGCAGTTCTTC.

The J gene is TRBJ2-7, the V gene TRBV7-6; 10 positions match TRBD2. V lost 4 bases and J lost 3; bases outside the gene matches: 6. The CDR3 totals 15 residues. Germline CDR1 reads SGHVS; CDR2 reads FNYEAQ. CDR3 DNA: TGTGCCAGCAGCTGGGGACTAGCGAGAAACTACGAGCAGTACTTC. Its protein product is CASSWGLARNYEQYF.

The V and J genes are TRBV19 and TRBJ1-5, with a tentative D call TRBD1 (6 bases). The CDR3 has 14 residues. V lost 3 bases and J lost 7, with 13 bases in between. The germline V gene encodes CDR1 LNHDA and CDR2 SQIVND (reference sequence). CDR3 sequence: CASSIVGTYQPQHF. Here the CDR3 DNA reads TGTGCCAGTAGTATCGTTGGGACATACCAGCCCCAGCATTTT.

This clone appeared a single time. The rearrangement links TRBV12-1 to TRBJ2-1; the listed D gene, TRBD2, was not tested against the DNA. TRBV12-1 is a known pseudogene. The CDR3 length is 16 residues. CDR3 sequence (DNA): TGTGCCAGCAGGTCGACGGGGCTAGCGGTAGGTGATGAGCAGTTCTTC. Translation: CASRSTGLAVGDEQFF.

CDR3 region: CASSQPLGGGLNTEAFF. The CDR3 coding sequence is TGCGCCAGCAGCCAACCTCTTGGGGGAGGGCTGAACACTGAAGCTTTCTTT. The chain carries TRBV4-1 and TRBJ1-1; tentatively, D is TRBD1 (5 bases). The germline V and J ends were trimmed by 2 bases and 0 bases, with 16 bases remaining between them. Per the germline V gene, CDR1 is MGHRA and CDR2 is YSYEKL. CDR3 length: 17 residues.

The V call is TRBV19, the J call TRBJ1-1, with 7 bases matching TRBD1. In germline, CDR1 is LNHDA, CDR2 SQIVND (reference sequence). This CDR3 is 14 amino acids long. Trimming at V came to 5 bases and at J to 2 bases, leaving 5 bases not matched to a gene. The chain's CDR3 is CASSSGQRNTEAFF. DNA of the CDR3: TGTGCCAGTAGTTCGGGACAGCGAAACACTGAAGCTTTCTTT.

This chain links TRBV10-3 with TRBJ1-2; 8 nucleotides line up with TRBD1. This CDR3 spans 13 amino acids. The J segment lost 6 bases and the V segment lost 4 bases, leaving 4 bases of the junction unmatched. The germline V gene has CDR1 ENHRY and CDR2 SYGVKD. The CDR3 sequence is CAISGAGGDGYTF. The CDR3 DNA follows: TGTGCCATCAGTGGGGCAGGGGGCGATGGCTACACCTTC.

Only one count was recorded for this clone. The chain couples TRBV2 to TRBJ2-7; TRBD2 might be the D (5 bases). CDR1 is SNHLY, CDR2 FYNNEI, per germline. Trimming pared 8 bases from V and 5 bases from J, leaving 13 bases between. The CDR3 length is 12 residues. For the CDR3, the DNA is TGTGCCAGCCTCTCCGCTAGCAACGAGCAGTACTTC. It codes for CASLSASNEQYF.

The rearrangement joins TRBV5-4 to TRBJ1-1; a weak D match, TRBD1 (6 bases). V was cut by 4 bases and J by 6 bases, with 16 bases left in between. The CDR3 contains 14 residues. Germline CDR1 is SGHNT and CDR2 is YYREEE (reference sequence). The CDR3 DNA is TGTGCCAGCAGCCCCACTGACAGGATTTCTGAAGCTTTCTTT. This codes for CASSPTDRISEAFF.

The chain joins TRBV14 to TRBJ1-2; the D is unclear. Per germline, CDR1 SGHDN and CDR2 FVKESK. The length of the CDR3 is 12 residues. The V end lost 0 bases, the J end lost 4 bases, and 3 bases lay between the germline ends. CDR3 protein: CASSQDRYGYTF. As DNA, the CDR3 is TGTGCCAGCAGCCAAGACCGCTATGGCTACACCTTC. Looking up the rest from reference TRBV14 and TRBJ1-2 gives the full variable domain: EAGVTQFPSHSVIEKGQTVTLRCDPISGHDNLYWYRRVMGKEIKFLLHFVKESKQDESGMPNNRFLAERTGGTYSTLKVQPAELEDSGVYFCASSQDRYGYTFGSGTRLTVV.

V and J are TRBV18 and TRBJ1-4, with TRBD1 matching 10 bases. Germline V lookup: CDR1 KGHSH, CDR2 LQKENI. The CDR3 extends over 15 amino acids. Trimming took 3 bases from V and 11 from J; bases not matched to a gene: 9. The CDR3 DNA sequence: TGTGCCAGCTCACCTCCGTCGGGACAGGGGACTAAACTGTTTTTT. The encoded protein is CASSPPSGQGTKLFF.

The chain recombines TRBV7-2 with TRBJ2-2; TRBD2 aligns across 13 bases. Germline CDR1 is SGHTA and CDR2 is FQGNSA. V lost 5 bases and J lost 1; bases outside the gene matches: 4. The CDR3 has 17 residues. The CDR3 loop reads CASSPRLAGGNTGELFF. The CDR3 region has the DNA TGTGCCAGCAGCCCGCGACTAGCGGGGGGGAACACCGGGGAGCTGTTTTTT.

The chain recombines TRBV11-3 with TRBJ2-1; D not certain. There are 11 residues in the CDR3. The germline CDR1 and CDR2 sequences are SGHNT and YENEEA. V lost 5 bases, J lost 9 bases, and 8 bases lay in between. The DNA for the CDR3 is TGTGCCAGCAGCCCGCAGGTTGAGCAGTTCTTC. Protein product: CASSPQVEQFF.

This chain uses TRBV30 with TRBJ1-1, with D possibly being TRBD1 (5 bases). CDR1 is GTSNPN and CDR2 is SVGIG in the germline V gene (reference sequence). This CDR3 has 12 residues. V was clipped by 1 base and J by 6 bases, with 9 bases between them. The CDR3 bases are TGTGCCTGGAGTGCCTGGGGGGCTGAAGCTTTCTTT. It translates to CAWSAWGAEAFF.

This rearrangement joins TRBV6-5 to TRBJ2-3; D uncertain. The CDR3 has 13 residues. V shed 3 bases and J shed 2 bases, with 6 bases lying between them. The germline V gene has CDR1 MNHEY and CDR2 SVGAGI. The CDR3 loop is CASSYSSTDTQYF. The CDR3 DNA sequence: TGTGCCAGCAGTTATAGTTCCACAGATACGCAGTATTTT.

CDR3 coding DNA: TGTGCCAGCAGCGCCTTTTGGGGGGAAAATGAGCAGTTCTTC. It codes for CASSAFWGENEQFF. The V and J genes are TRBV9 and TRBJ2-1, with D maybe TRBD2 (6 bases). The CDR3 runs to 14 residues. CDR1 is SGDLS, CDR2 YYNGEE, per germline. Trimming shortened V by 3 bases and J by 7 bases, and 14 bases separated the two germline ends.

This rearrangement joins TRBV7-9 to TRBJ1-1; D is undetermined. The CDR3 is 16 amino acids. V was cut by 6 bases and J by 3 bases, with 20 bases left in between. Germline CDR1 and CDR2: SEHNR and FQNEAQ (reference sequence). In nucleotides, the CDR3 is TGTGCCAGCAGTCATCCGTCTACCAAACGGGACACTGAAGCTTTCTTT. It is translated as CASSHPSTKRDTEAFF.

The V call is TRBV7-3, the J call TRBJ2-7, with D perhaps TRBD2 (6 bases). CDR1 is SGHTA and CDR2 is FQGTGA in the germline V gene. Deletions cut 4 bases from V and 7 bases from J, with 11 bases between. CDR3 size: 12 residues. This CDR3 is CASSYLGGEQYF. Here the CDR3 DNA reads TGTGCCAGCAGCTACCTGGGGGGTGAGCAGTACTTC.

The chain employs TRBV9 and TRBJ2-1, with a tentative D call TRBD1 (6 bases). The V and J ends lost 1 base and 6 bases respectively, with 20 bases between them. Germline CDR1 reads SGDLS; CDR2 reads YYNGEE. This CDR3 contains 17 residues. The CDR3 loop reads CASSVRTRGQISNEQFF. CDR3 nucleotide sequence: TGTGCCAGCAGCGTACGGACGAGAGGACAGATTAGCAATGAGCAGTTCTTC.

The chain joins TRBV15 to TRBJ2-3; a possible D gene is TRBD2 (6 bases). Germline V gives CDR1 LNHNV, CDR2 YYDKDF (reference sequence). The CDR3 sequence is 17 residues long. The germline V and J ends were trimmed by 5 bases and 3 bases, with 21 bases remaining between them. The CDR3 spells CATSLYGGASSTDTQYF. CDR3 in DNA: TGTGCCACCAGCCTCTACGGCGGGGCCAGTAGTACAGATACGCAGTATTTT.

Here the CDR3 reads CATQTSGSLHEQFF. DNA of the CDR3: TGTGCCACCCAGACTAGCGGGAGTCTCCATGAGCAGTTCTTC. This chain uses TRBV27 with TRBJ2-1, with 12 positions matching TRBD2. Germline CDR1 reads MNHEY; CDR2 reads SMNVEV (reference sequence). Trimming removed 10 bases from V and 8 bases from J; junction bases left unmatched: 9. CDR3 length: 14 amino acids.

The chain couples TRBV7-2 to TRBJ2-5; TRBD1 agrees at 7 bases. The germline gives CDR1 SGHTA, CDR2 FQGNSA. The ends lost 1 base at V and 1 base at J; junction bases unmatched: 9. The CDR3 is made up of 17 amino acids. The CDR3 protein is CASSLEGFGQVQETQYF. In DNA, the CDR3 is TGTGCCAGCAGCTTAGAAGGATTCGGACAGGTCCAAGAGACCCAGTACTTC.

The chain combines TRBV4-1 with TRBJ2-1; D perhaps matches TRBD2 (5 bases). With 5 bases removed from V and 2 bases from J, the gap between germline ends came to 7 bases. The CDR3 totals 13 residues. Per the germline V gene, CDR1 is MGHRA and CDR2 is YSYEKL. The CDR3 sequence: CASSGGPYNEQFF. The CDR3, as DNA: TGCGCCAGCAGCGGAGGTCCCTACAATGAGCAGTTCTTC.

This chain links TRBV9 with TRBJ2-1; TRBD1 might be the D (5 bases). The CDR3 extends over 15 amino acids. The V end was cut by 0 bases, the J end by 1 base, with 8 bases between. Germline V lookup: CDR1 SGDLS, CDR2 YYNGEE. CDR3 nucleotides: TGTGCCAGCAGCGTAGAAACAGGTTCCTACAATGAGCAGTTCTTC. This gives the protein CASSVETGSYNEQFF. Together with reference TRBV9 and TRBJ2-1, the CDR3 gives the full variable domain: DSGVTQTPKHLITATGQRVTLRCSPRSGDLSVYWYQQSLDQGLQFLIQYYNGEERAKGNILERFSAQQFPDLHSELNLSSLELGDSALYFCASSVETGSYNEQFFGPGTRLTVL.

DNA for the CDR3: TGTGCCAGCAGCTTAGATACGGTCCTCCAGTACTTC. It translates to CASSLDTVLQYF. The genes are TRBV7-8 and TRBJ2-5; D is uncertain. Germline CDR1 reads SGHVS; CDR2 reads FQNEAQ. The V end was cut by 1 base, the J end by 10 bases, with 10 bases between. The CDR3 runs to 12 residues.